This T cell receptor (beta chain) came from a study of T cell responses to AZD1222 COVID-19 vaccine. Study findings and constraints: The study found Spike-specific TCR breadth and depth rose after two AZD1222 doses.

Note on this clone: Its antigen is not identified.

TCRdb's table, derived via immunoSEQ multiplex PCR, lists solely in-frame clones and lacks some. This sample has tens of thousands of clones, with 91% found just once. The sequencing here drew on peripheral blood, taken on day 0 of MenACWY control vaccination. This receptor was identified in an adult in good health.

The CDR3 here is CASTSRGDYGYTF. Here the CDR3 DNA reads TGCGCCAGCACGAGCAGGGGAGACTATGGCTACACCTTC. The chain joins TRBV5-1 to TRBJ1-2, with a tentative D call TRBD1 (6 bases). Germline-derived CDR1 and CDR2 are SGHRS and YFSETQ. V shed 6 bases and J shed 3 bases, with 12 bases lying between them. The CDR3 consists of 13 residues.